Only one count was recorded for the clone carrying this TCR beta chain. Study donors comprised healthy, HIV-negative adults devoid of recent acute infection or vaccination. The protocol was immunoSEQ multiplex PCR, while the TCRdb copy is restricted to in-frame clones and leaves out a portion. The repertoire holds approximately 2.3 million clones, with approximately 95% as singletons. The data were obtained in a study of shared clonotypes between healthy human individuals. The sample comprised naive CD4+ T cells from PBMCs. Regarding subset: CD45RA+ positively selected. The sequence was collected from a man aged 18-30 years in good health. Some clones in this sample may be carry-over from other donors' samples.

CDR3 nucleotides: TGTGCCAGCAGAAGAAGATCGGGACTGGCTCTTGTCGAGCAGTACTTC. Translating gives CASRRRSGLALVEQYF. The chain links TRBV28 to TRBJ2-7; tentatively, D is TRBD2 (6 bases). Looked up from germline, CDR1 is MDHEN and CDR2 is SYDVKM. V lost 6 bases and J 6 bases, leaving 24 bases between the germline ends. The CDR3 contains 16 residues.